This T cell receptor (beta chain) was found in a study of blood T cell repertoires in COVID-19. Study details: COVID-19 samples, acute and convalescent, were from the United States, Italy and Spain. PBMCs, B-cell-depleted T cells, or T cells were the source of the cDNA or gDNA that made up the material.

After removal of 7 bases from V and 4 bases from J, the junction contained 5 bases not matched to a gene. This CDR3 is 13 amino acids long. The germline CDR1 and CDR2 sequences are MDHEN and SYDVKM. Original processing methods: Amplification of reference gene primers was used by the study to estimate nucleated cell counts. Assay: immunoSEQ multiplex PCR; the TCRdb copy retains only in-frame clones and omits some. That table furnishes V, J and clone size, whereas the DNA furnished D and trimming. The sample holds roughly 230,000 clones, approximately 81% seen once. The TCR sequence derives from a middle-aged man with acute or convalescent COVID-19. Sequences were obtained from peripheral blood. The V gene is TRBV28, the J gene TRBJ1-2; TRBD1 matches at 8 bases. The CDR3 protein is CASTRDRPYGYTF. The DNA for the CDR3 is TGTGCCAGCACCCGGGACAGGCCCTATGGCTACACCTTC.